The 26 T cell receptor beta chains listed next were all sequenced from one sample in a study of T cell responses to AZD1222 COVID-19 vaccine. The repertoire was sequenced with immunoSEQ multiplex PCR; TCRdb's copy has only in-frame clones and lacks some. The sample contains 95,000 to 130,000 clones, 75% to 90% of which appear only once. The sequencing here drew on peripheral blood, taken on day 0 of MenACWY control vaccination. The receptors here all came from an adult in good health.

This clone was seen a single time. The DNA for the CDR3 is TGTGCCAGCAGCTTAACGTCCCAGGGTTCACCCCTCCACTTT. It translates to CASSLTSQGSPLHF. The chain employs TRBV7-3 and TRBJ1-6; TRBD1 might be the D (5 bases). The CDR3 extends over 14 amino acids. Germline CDR1 SGHTA, CDR2 FQGTGA. Trimming left V 0 bases short and J 9 bases short, with 9 bases between.

The chain combines TRBV28 with TRBJ1-2, with D perhaps TRBD1 (5 bases). Germline CDR1 MDHEN, CDR2 SYDVKM. The ends were cut back, 7 bases at V and 5 bases at J, with 14 bases in the middle. The length of the CDR3 is 13 residues. The CDR3 sequence: CASNTGIRYGYTF. CDR3 DNA: TGTGCCAGCAACACAGGAATCCGGTATGGCTACACCTTC.

This clone appeared a few times. The chain is built from TRBV19 and TRBJ1-5, with D perhaps matching TRBD1 (5 bases). In germline, CDR1 is LNHDA, CDR2 SQIVND (reference sequence). V gave up 6 bases and J gave up 0 bases, with 15 bases separating them. This CDR3 comprises 16 residues. CDR3 DNA sequence: TGTGCCAGTAGGCTGAGGGGTACTTATAGCAATCAGCCCCAGCATTTT. Encoded protein: CASRLRGTYSNQPQHF.

J is TRBJ1-4 and V is TRBV5-1; D unresolved. The CDR3 has 13 amino acids. Germline assignment: CDR1 SGHRS and CDR2 YFSETQ. The V gene lost 4 bases and the J gene lost 6 bases, with 10 bases spanning the gap. The CDR3 reads CASSGRPHEKLFF. The DNA of the CDR3 is TGCGCCAGCAGCGGGCGACCTCATGAAAAACTGTTTTTT.

The chain has TRBV5-1 and TRBJ1-5, with 11 positions matching TRBD1. This CDR3 is built from 15 residues. Looked up from germline, CDR1 is SGHRS and CDR2 is YFSETQ. The junction had 2 bases not matched to a gene; V was cut back by 0 bases and J by 6 bases. The CDR3 loop reads CASSLAGTGGQPQHF. The DNA for the CDR3 is TGCGCCAGCAGCTTGGCCGGGACAGGGGGTCAGCCCCAGCATTTT. The whole variable domain, filled in from reference TRBV5-1 and TRBJ1-5, reads KAGVTQTPRYLIKTRGQQVTLSCSPISGHRSVSWYQQTPGQGLQFLFEYFSETQRNKGNFPGRFSGRQFSNSRSEMNVSTLELGDSALYLCASSLAGTGGQPQHFGDGTRLSIL.

The CDR3 DNA is TGTGCCAGCAGCCAAGGGGGAGGGACAGAGCTTAATCAGCCCCAGCATTTT. This encodes CASSQGGGTELNQPQHF. This chain connects TRBV21-1 to TRBJ1-5. TRBV21-1 is a documented pseudogene. CDR3 size: 17 residues.

The table lists this clone with a few counts. The chain carries TRBV19 and TRBJ1-6, with D tentatively TRBD1 (5 bases). Germline V CDR1 and CDR2: LNHDA, SQIVND (reference sequence). The CDR3 consists of 14 residues. V lost 3 bases, J lost 5 bases, and 8 bases lay in between. CDR3 residues: CASSIPRDNSPLHF. CDR3 bases: TGTGCCAGTAGTATCCCCAGGGATAATTCACCCCTCCACTTT.

This clone was found a few times. The V gene is TRBV28, the J gene TRBJ1-2; perhaps TRBD1 as D (6 bases). Looked up from germline, CDR1 is MDHEN and CDR2 is SYDVKM. The CDR3 consists of 13 residues. V was trimmed by 3 bases and J by 8 bases, leaving 13 bases between them. CDR3 loop: CASSFLGAGGYTF. CDR3 coding DNA: TGTGCCAGCAGTTTTTTGGGGGCCGGCGGCTACACCTTC.

This rearrangement joins TRBV7-9 to TRBJ2-7; D perhaps matches TRBD2 (6 bases). Germline CDR1 and CDR2: SEHNR and FQNEAQ (reference sequence). V was shortened by 6 bases and J by 3 bases, with 21 bases between the two germline ends. The CDR3 loop spans 16 amino acids. In nucleotides, the CDR3 is TGTGCCAGCAGTTATGGCTTGACGTTGGAGGGCTACGAGCAGTACTTC. Amino acid sequence: CASSYGLTLEGYEQYF. Complete variable domain (other parts from reference TRBV7-9 and TRBJ2-7): DTGVSQNPRHKITKRGQNVTFRCDPISEHNRLYWYRQTLGQGPEFLTYFQNEAQLEKSRLLSDRFSAERPKGSFSTLEIQRTEQGDSAMYLCASSYGLTLEGYEQYFGPGTRLTVT.

This clone was detected a few times. This rearrangement joins TRBV6-5 to TRBJ1-5, with D unresolved. The CDR3 contains 15 residues. Germline loops: CDR1 MNHEY, CDR2 SVGAGI. The V end was cut by 5 bases, the J end by 3 bases, with 14 bases between. CDR3 sequence: CASSRSKNFNQPQHF. In nucleotides, the CDR3 is TGTGCCAGCAGTAGGAGCAAAAATTTCAATCAGCCCCAGCATTTT.

CDR3 sequence: CASKLSGGTNQPQHF. The CDR3 DNA is TGTGCCAGCAAACTCAGTGGGGGGACCAATCAGCCCCAGCATTTT. V and J are TRBV7-2 and TRBJ1-5; TRBD1 might be the D (5 bases). V dropped 7 bases and J dropped 3 bases, with 16 bases sitting between them. Per the germline V gene, CDR1 is SGHTA and CDR2 is FQGNSA. The CDR3 extends over 15 amino acids.

The chain links TRBV2 to TRBJ2-5, with 7 bases lining up with TRBD1. CDR1 SNHLY and CDR2 FYNNEI come from the germline V gene. Unmatched junction bases numbered 5, after V lost 7 bases and J lost 3 bases. The CDR3 has 13 amino acids. The CDR3 loop is CASMGRGKETQYF. The CDR3 region has the DNA TGTGCCAGCATGGGCAGGGGGAAAGAGACCCAGTACTTC. The variable domain in full, completed from reference TRBV2 and TRBJ2-5, reads EPEVTQTPSHQVTQMGQEVILRCVPISNHLYFYWYRQILGQKVEFLVSFYNNEISEKSEIFDDQFSVERPDGSNFTLKIRSTKLEDSAMYFCASMGRGKETQYFGPGTRLLVL.

The rearrangement joins TRBV2 to TRBJ2-3; D ambiguous. Between the trimmed V and J ends, which lost 5 bases and 2 bases, there was a span of 8 bases. There are 13 residues in the CDR3. Germline V gene sequence: CDR1 SNHLY, CDR2 FYNNEI. CDR3 nucleotides: TGTGCCAGCAGTCAGATGAACACAGATACGCAGTATTTT. Amino acid sequence: CASSQMNTDTQYF. Filled out from reference TRBV2 and TRBJ2-3, the complete variable domain reads EPEVTQTPSHQVTQMGQEVILRCVPISNHLYFYWYRQILGQKVEFLVSFYNNEISEKSEIFDDQFSVERPDGSNFTLKIRSTKLEDSAMYFCASSQMNTDTQYFGPGTRLTVL.

This chain connects TRBV15 to TRBJ2-5; perhaps TRBD2 as D (5 bases). V lost 0 bases to trimming and J lost 1 base, with 6 bases between them. The germline gives CDR1 LNHNV, CDR2 YYDKDF (reference sequence). This CDR3 is built from 14 residues. CDR3 coding DNA: TGTGCCACCAGCAGAGATCTAGCCCAAGAGACCCAGTACTTC. This codes for CATSRDLAQETQYF.

This chain links TRBV7-9 with TRBJ2-7; D ambiguous. Germline CDR1 SEHNR, CDR2 FQNEAQ (reference sequence). This CDR3 has 15 residues. Trimming pared 4 bases from V and 3 bases from J, leaving 16 bases between. The chain's CDR3 is CASSSLPPGDYEQYF. The CDR3 DNA reads as TGTGCCAGCAGCTCCTTACCCCCGGGTGACTACGAGCAGTACTTC.

This clone was seen only a few times. The V call is TRBV4-1, the J call TRBJ1-5, with D possibly TRBD1 on 5 matching bases. Germline CDR1 is MGHRA and CDR2 is YSYEKL. The V and J ends lost 5 bases and 1 base respectively, with 15 bases between them. This CDR3 spans 16 amino acids. The DNA of the CDR3 is TGCGCCAGCAGCAGTTCATTACGGGGCAGCAATCAGCCCCAGCATTTT. It encodes CASSSSLRGSNQPQHF.

This clone was counted once. V is TRBV9 and J is TRBJ2-1; the D call may be TRBD1 or TRBD2 (5 bases each). The germline CDR1 and CDR2 sequences are SGDLS and YYNGEE. The length of the CDR3 is 13 residues. Trimming shortened V by 0 bases and J by 6 bases, and 7 bases separated the two germline ends. CDR3 DNA sequence: TGTGCCAGCAGCGTAGATGGGGGCAATGAGCAGTTCTTC. It yields the protein CASSVDGGNEQFF.

The chain links TRBV5-6 to TRBJ2-2; D possibly matches TRBD1 or TRBD2 (6 bases each). CDR1 and CDR2 from the germline V gene are SGHDT and YYEEEE. The V gene lost 1 base and the J gene lost 8 bases, with 12 bases spanning the gap. This CDR3 has 14 residues. CDR3 DNA sequence: TGTGCCAGCAGCTTGCGGGGGCCGGCGGGGGAGCTGTTTTTT. It translates to CASSLRGPAGELFF.

This chain uses TRBV6-2 or TRBV6-3 with TRBJ2-1; maybe TRBD2 (6 bases). Germline V lookup: CDR1 MNHEY, CDR2 SVGEGT. V lost 6 bases to trimming and J lost 9 bases, with 9 bases between them. CDR3 length: 11 amino acids. The CDR3 region is CASSPAGEQFF. As DNA, the CDR3 is TGTGCCAGCAGCCCAGCGGGTGAGCAGTTCTTC.

V is TRBV6-5 and J is TRBJ1-4; D gene uncertain. The germline gives CDR1 MNHEY, CDR2 SVGAGI. The CDR3 consists of 15 residues. Trimming removed 0 bases from V and 1 base from J, with 6 bases in between. The CDR3 sequence: CASSYSEITNEKLFF. In DNA, the CDR3 is TGTGCCAGCAGTTACTCGGAGATAACTAATGAAAAACTGTTTTTT.

CDR3 bases: TGCGCCAGCAGCCAGGCCGGGACCGCCAATTCACCCCTCCACTTT. The encoded protein is CASSQAGTANSPLHF. The genes are TRBV4-1 and TRBJ1-6; D is perhaps TRBD1 (5 bases). V lost 3 bases and J 7 bases, leaving 13 bases between the germline ends. This CDR3 comprises 15 residues. Germline lookup yields CDR1 MGHRA and CDR2 YSYEKL.

The rearrangement links TRBV7-9 to TRBJ1-2, with D perhaps TRBD1 (5 bases). CDR1 and CDR2 from the germline V gene are SEHNR and FQNEAQ (reference sequence). The germline V and J ends were trimmed by 2 bases and 0 bases, with 10 bases remaining between them. The CDR3 sequence is 15 residues long. This CDR3 reads CASSLLPGPNYGYTF. The CDR3 DNA follows: TGTGCCAGCAGCTTACTGCCAGGGCCTAACTATGGCTACACCTTC.

The chain links TRBV5-5 to TRBJ1-2; TRBD1 matches 7 bases. The V segment lost 0 bases and the J segment 3 bases; nucleotides outside the gene matches: 11. Germline-derived CDR1 and CDR2 are SGHKS and YYEKEE (reference sequence). This CDR3 comprises 17 residues. CDR3 sequence: CASSLEGGRDRDYGYTF. In DNA, the CDR3 is TGTGCCAGCAGCTTGGAAGGTGGTCGGGACAGAGACTATGGCTACACCTTC.

In the case of this clone: Other nucleotide sequences from this sample produce the same CDR3. The genes are TRBV12-3 or TRBV12-4 and TRBJ2-7; D not resolved. CDR3 size: 12 residues. Trimming stripped 1 base from V and 2 bases from J, with 3 bases between. CDR3: CASSLGAYEQYF. CDR3 bases: TGTGCCAGCAGTTTAGGAGCCTACGAGCAGTACTTC.

The V gene is TRBV3-1 (or the pseudogene TRBV3-2), the J gene TRBJ1-2, with D possibly matching TRBD1 (5 bases). Trimming left V 3 bases short and J 4 bases short, with 21 bases between. Per germline, CDR1 LGHDT and CDR2 YNNKEL (reference sequence). CDR3 length: 17 amino acids. The DNA of the CDR3 is TGTGCCAGCAGCCACCTCCTGGCCGGGACGGCCACCTATGGCTACACCTTC. This sequence encodes CASSHLLAGTATYGYTF.

This clone was counted only a few times. This chain uses TRBV3-1 (or the pseudogene TRBV3-2) with TRBJ1-2; D is undetermined. Between the trimmed V and J ends, which lost 0 bases and 8 bases, there was a span of 16 bases. The germline V gene encodes CDR1 LGHDT and CDR2 YNNKEL (reference sequence). The CDR3 spans 15 residues. This chain's CDR3 is CASSQDAAALGGYTF. In nucleotides, the CDR3 is TGTGCCAGCAGCCAAGACGCGGCAGCCCTGGGCGGCTACACCTTC.